The clone carrying this T cell receptor (beta chain) has at least ten counts. Whenever a sequencing run was performed, it yielded over 190 million TCR-beta sequences from 15-18 subjects. TCRdb processed the 5' RACE reads anew with MiXCR; each CDR3 protein has one entry. The sample lists some 60,000 distinct CDR3 sequences; around 5.2% were seen once. This record belongs to a study of neurological immune-mediated disorders. This CDR3 is 11 amino acids long. V was shortened by 7 bases and J by 3 bases, with 7 bases between the two germline ends. The germline V gene encodes CDR1 SGDLS and CDR2 YYNGEE. V usage is TRBV9 and J usage is TRBJ2-5; D perhaps matches TRBD1 (5 bases). The TCR originated in a woman aged 45 to 65 with multiple sclerosis. Input material: PBMCs. In DNA, the CDR3 is TGTGCCAGCGGGGCCGAAGAGACCCAGTACTTC. It encodes CASGAEETQYF.